These T cell receptor beta chains were read from a single sample in a study of blood T cell repertoires in COVID-19. Profiled with immunoSEQ multiplex PCR; TCRdb holds only in-frame clones, not every one. The sample holds a few hundred thousand clones, 90% seen once. What was sequenced was peripheral blood. The receptors derive from an older woman with COVID-19, enrolled during active disease. Each CDR3 is given with its conserved first and last residue. A D gene is named only where the DNA matches it firmly. Some rows mark clone size as missing; the rest say once, few, many or name a class of expanded clone.

D gene: TRBD1; clone size: -; J gene: TRBJ1-5; V gene: TRBV4-3; CDR3 protein: CASSQETGVDQPQHF; CDR3 DNA: TGCGCCAGCAGCCAAGAGACAGGGGTCGATCAGCCCCAGCATTTT
D gene: -; clone size: -; J gene: TRBJ2-1; V gene: TRBV5-6; CDR3 protein: CASSLGASYNEQFF; CDR3 DNA: TGTGCCAGCAGCTTGGGGGCATCCTACAATGAGCAGTTCTTC
D gene: -; clone size: -; J gene: TRBJ1-1; V gene: TRBV3-1/TRBV3-2; CDR3 protein: CASSQDLRVRTEAFF; CDR3 DNA: TGTGCCAGCAGCCAAGATTTGCGGGTCAGGACTGAAGCTTTCTTT
D gene: -; clone size: -; J gene: TRBJ1-4; V gene: TRBV7-2; CDR3 protein: CASSPRGGANEKLFF; CDR3 DNA: TGTGCCAGCAGCCCCCGCGGGGGAGCTAATGAAAAACTGTTTTTT
D gene: -; clone size: -; J gene: TRBJ2-5; V gene: TRBV7-2; CDR3 protein: CASSLGRVGETQYF; CDR3 DNA: TGTGCCAGCAGCTTAGGAAGAGTCGGGGAGACCCAGTACTTC
D gene: -; clone size: once; J gene: TRBJ1-6; V gene: TRBV9; CDR3 protein: CASSVRDGRGGYSPLHF; CDR3 DNA: TGTGCCAGCAGCGTAAGGGACGGGAGGGGCGGTTATTCACCCCTCCACTTT
D gene: TRBD1; clone size: few; J gene: TRBJ1-2; V gene: TRBV11-2; CDR3 protein: CASSPEGTAAYGYTF; CDR3 DNA: TGTGCCAGCAGCCCAGAGGGGACAGCCGCCTATGGCTACACCTTC
D gene: -; clone size: -; J gene: TRBJ1-2; V gene: TRBV7-2; CDR3 protein: CASRRGGDYGYTF; CDR3 DNA: TGTGCCAGCAGAAGGGGAGGGGACTATGGCTACACCTTC
D gene: -; clone size: -; J gene: TRBJ2-3; V gene: TRBV19; CDR3 protein: CASSIRGAPSDTQYF; CDR3 DNA: TGTGCCAGTAGTATACGGGGGGCCCCCTCAGATACGCAGTATTTT
D gene: -; clone size: once; J gene: TRBJ2-5; V gene: TRBV6-2/TRBV6-3; CDR3 protein: CASSHIEETQYF; CDR3 DNA: TGTGCCAGCAGCCATATAGAAGAGACCCAGTACTTC
D gene: TRBD1; clone size: -; J gene: TRBJ2-5; V gene: TRBV5-1; CDR3 protein: CASSLDPSETGKGETQYF; CDR3 DNA: TGCGCCAGCAGCTTGGACCCTTCTGAGACAGGGAAAGGGGAGACCCAGTACTTC
D gene: -; clone size: -; J gene: TRBJ1-1; V gene: TRBV6-5; CDR3 protein: CATHRQVEPFF; CDR3 DNA: TGTGCCACCCATAGGCAGGTAGAACCTTTCTTT
D gene: TRBD1; clone size: -; J gene: TRBJ2-7; V gene: TRBV7-3; CDR3 protein: CASRDRSSYEQYF; CDR3 DNA: TGTGCCAGCCGGGACAGGAGCTCCTACGAGCAGTACTTC
D gene: -; clone size: -; J gene: TRBJ2-7; V gene: TRBV5-4; CDR3 protein: CASSLEYSYEQYF; CDR3 DNA: TGTGCCAGCAGCTTGGAATATTCCTACGAGCAGTACTTC
D gene: TRBD2; clone size: -; J gene: TRBJ2-5; V gene: TRBV9; CDR3 protein: CASSAQAGGFQETQYF; CDR3 DNA: TGTGCCAGCAGCGCACAAGCGGGGGGGTTTCAAGAGACCCAGTACTTC
D gene: TRBD2; clone size: -; J gene: TRBJ2-3; V gene: TRBV2; CDR3 protein: CASLGPSGGASTDTQYF; CDR3 DNA: TGTGCCAGCCTCGGGCCTAGCGGGGGCGCTAGCACAGATACGCAGTATTTT
D gene: -; clone size: -; J gene: TRBJ1-1; V gene: TRBV19; CDR3 protein: CASSGVWNTEAFF; CDR3 DNA: TGTGCCAGTAGCGGGGTTTGGAACACTGAAGCTTTCTTT
D gene: -; clone size: -; J gene: TRBJ1-3; V gene: TRBV2; CDR3 protein: CASRGIFSGNTIYF; CDR3 DNA: TGTGCCAGTAGGGGGATTTTCTCTGGAAACACCATATATTTT
D gene: TRBD1; clone size: -; J gene: TRBJ2-5; V gene: TRBV5-1; CDR3 protein: CASSSQGAAETQYF; CDR3 DNA: TGCGCCAGCAGCTCCCAGGGGGCCGCAGAGACCCAGTACTTC
D gene: TRBD2; clone size: -; J gene: TRBJ2-1; V gene: TRBV18; CDR3 protein: CASSPVAGEQFF; CDR3 DNA: TGTGCCAGCTCACCTGTAGCGGGGGAGCAGTTCTTC
D gene: -; clone size: once; J gene: TRBJ1-3; V gene: TRBV19; CDR3 protein: CASSMRTRGNTIYF; CDR3 DNA: TGTGCCAGTAGTATGCGGACACGTGGAAACACCATATATTTT
D gene: TRBD1; clone size: -; J gene: TRBJ1-1; V gene: TRBV6-5; CDR3 protein: CASSYSGRGRTEAFF; CDR3 DNA: TGTGCCAGCAGTTACTCCGGCAGGGGGCGGACTGAAGCTTTCTTT
D gene: -; clone size: -; J gene: TRBJ1-1; V gene: TRBV12-3/TRBV12-4; CDR3 protein: CASRSNTEAFF; CDR3 DNA: TGTGCCAGCAGGTCAAACACTGAAGCTTTCTTT
D gene: -; clone size: once; J gene: TRBJ1-1; V gene: TRBV9; CDR3 protein: CASSPPGDPNTEAFF; CDR3 DNA: TGTGCCAGCAGCCCTCCAGGGGACCCGAACACTGAAGCTTTCTTT
D gene: -; clone size: -; J gene: TRBJ1-3; V gene: TRBV7-3; CDR3 protein: CASSLEQGIVLGNTIYF; CDR3 DNA: TGTGCCAGCAGCTTAGAACAGGGAATCGTTCTTGGAAACACCATATATTTT
D gene: TRBD1; clone size: -; J gene: TRBJ2-7; V gene: TRBV5-1; CDR3 protein: CASSRDSRNEQYF; CDR3 DNA: TGCGCCAGCAGCAGGGACAGTAGGAACGAGCAGTACTTC
D gene: -; clone size: -; J gene: TRBJ1-5; V gene: TRBV7-9; CDR3 protein: CASSLTTDQPQHF; CDR3 DNA: TGTGCCAGCAGCTTAACTACGGATCAGCCCCAGCATTTT
D gene: -; clone size: -; J gene: TRBJ2-3; V gene: TRBV9; CDR3 protein: CASSPGGASDTQYF; CDR3 DNA: TGTGCCAGCAGCCCCGGCGGGGCGTCAGATACGCAGTATTTT
D gene: -; clone size: -; J gene: TRBJ2-5; V gene: TRBV7-2; CDR3 protein: CASSRGGKETQYF; CDR3 DNA: TGTGCCAGCAGCCGTGGGGGCAAAGAGACCCAGTACTTC
D gene: -; clone size: -; J gene: TRBJ1-6; V gene: TRBV5-6; CDR3 protein: CASSGQNSPLHF; CDR3 DNA: TGTGCCAGCAGCGGACAGAATTCACCCCTCCACTTT
D gene: -; clone size: once; J gene: TRBJ1-1; V gene: TRBV5-1; CDR3 protein: CASSLAGQIMNTEAFF; CDR3 DNA: TGCGCCAGCAGCTTGGCAGGACAGATCATGAACACTGAAGCTTTCTTT
D gene: TRBD1; clone size: -; J gene: TRBJ1-3; V gene: TRBV5-1; CDR3 protein: CASRTTGESGNTIYF; CDR3 DNA: TGCGCCAGCAGAACCACAGGGGAGAGTGGAAACACCATATATTTT
D gene: TRBD2; clone size: -; J gene: TRBJ2-3; V gene: TRBV12-3/TRBV12-4; CDR3 protein: CASSANSGGPYF; CDR3 DNA: TGTGCCAGCAGCGCGAATAGCGGGGGCCCCTATTTT
D gene: -; clone size: -; J gene: TRBJ2-7; V gene: TRBV19; CDR3 protein: CASSIVQGREQYF; CDR3 DNA: TGTGCCAGTAGTATAGTTCAGGGGCGCGAGCAGTACTTC
D gene: TRBD2; clone size: -; J gene: TRBJ2-3; V gene: TRBV2; CDR3 protein: CASSLLGSGGAPDTQYF; CDR3 DNA: TGTGCCAGCAGTCTCCTGGGTAGCGGGGGGGCACCAGATACGCAGTATTTT
D gene: -; clone size: -; J gene: TRBJ2-7; V gene: TRBV19; CDR3 protein: CASSMAPGTRYEQYF; CDR3 DNA: TGTGCCAGTAGTATGGCCCCCGGGACACGCTACGAGCAGTACTTC
D gene: TRBD1; clone size: -; J gene: TRBJ1-1; V gene: TRBV12-3/TRBV12-4; CDR3 protein: CASSLSEGALSF; CDR3 DNA: TGTGCCAGCAGTTTGAGTGAGGGGGCGTTATCCTTT
D gene: TRBD1; clone size: -; J gene: TRBJ2-1; V gene: TRBV2; CDR3 protein: CASRRGGQGAARQFF; CDR3 DNA: TGTGCCAGCAGACGTGGAGGACAGGGGGCCGCGAGGCAGTTCTTC
D gene: -; clone size: -; J gene: TRBJ1-6; V gene: TRBV7-2; CDR3 protein: CASSLVAGSSYNSPLHF; CDR3 DNA: TGTGCCAGCAGCTTAGTGGCGGGGTCCTCCTATAATTCACCCCTCCACTTT
D gene: -; clone size: -; J gene: TRBJ1-5; V gene: TRBV19; CDR3 protein: CASSIGTRDSRNQPQHF; CDR3 DNA: TGTGCCAGTAGTATAGGGACCCGTGACAGCCGCAATCAGCCCCAGCATTTT
D gene: TRBD2; clone size: -; J gene: TRBJ2-1; V gene: TRBV4-3; CDR3 protein: CASSLAGFNEQFF; CDR3 DNA: TGCGCCAGCAGCCTAGCGGGATTCAATGAGCAGTTCTTC
D gene: TRBD1; clone size: -; J gene: TRBJ1-1; V gene: TRBV19; CDR3 protein: CASSIGTGEYTEAFF; CDR3 DNA: TGTGCCAGTAGTATAGGGACAGGGGAGTACACTGAAGCTTTCTTT
D gene: -; clone size: -; J gene: TRBJ1-6; V gene: TRBV2; CDR3 protein: CASSLGVRGNSPLHF; CDR3 DNA: TGTGCCAGCAGCCTAGGGGTTAGAGGTAATTCACCCCTCCACTTT
D gene: TRBD1; clone size: -; J gene: TRBJ2-3; V gene: TRBV27; CDR3 protein: CASSLEDRTTDTQYF; CDR3 DNA: TGTGCCAGCAGTTTAGAGGACAGGACCACAGATACGCAGTATTTT
D gene: -; clone size: -; J gene: TRBJ2-4; V gene: TRBV3-1/TRBV3-2; CDR3 protein: CASSQHSAKNIQYF; CDR3 DNA: TGTGCCAGCAGCCAACATTCAGCCAAAAACATTCAGTACTTC
D gene: -; clone size: -; J gene: TRBJ2-7; V gene: TRBV15; CDR3 protein: CATSVPSQGSEQYF; CDR3 DNA: TGTGCCACCAGCGTACCGTCTCAGGGAAGCGAGCAGTACTTC
D gene: -; clone size: few; J gene: TRBJ1-1; V gene: TRBV7-3; CDR3 protein: CASSFGEGTEAFF; CDR3 DNA: TGTGCCAGCAGCTTCGGGGAGGGCACTGAAGCTTTCTTT
D gene: -; clone size: -; J gene: TRBJ2-2; V gene: TRBV15; CDR3 protein: CATRRELTGELFF; CDR3 DNA: TGTGCCACCAGGAGGGAGCTCACCGGGGAGCTGTTTTTT
D gene: -; clone size: -; J gene: TRBJ2-5; V gene: TRBV2; CDR3 protein: CASRENPSQETQYF; CDR3 DNA: TGTGCCAGCAGGGAGAACCCCAGCCAGGAGACCCAGTACTTC
D gene: TRBD2; clone size: -; J gene: TRBJ2-7; V gene: TRBV3-1/TRBV3-2; CDR3 protein: CASSQDRASGAFQYF; CDR3 DNA: TGTGCCAGCAGCCAAGATCGGGCTAGCGGGGCCTTCCAGTACTTC
D gene: TRBD1; clone size: -; J gene: TRBJ1-2; V gene: TRBV18; CDR3 protein: CASSLLTGAGYGYTF; CDR3 DNA: TGTGCCAGCTCACTACTCACAGGGGCGGGATATGGCTACACCTTC
D gene: -; clone size: -; J gene: TRBJ2-7; V gene: TRBV29-1; CDR3 protein: CSVSEALTYEQYF; CDR3 DNA: TGCAGCGTCTCAGAGGCCCTGACCTACGAGCAGTACTTC
D gene: -; clone size: -; J gene: TRBJ1-1; V gene: TRBV21-1; CDR3 protein: CASSKRSGLWLEAFF; CDR3 DNA: TGTGCCAGCAGCAAGAGGTCAGGACTGTGGTTGGAAGCTTTCTTT
D gene: -; clone size: -; J gene: TRBJ2-2; V gene: TRBV7-9; CDR3 protein: CASSLKGGGELFF; CDR3 DNA: TGTGCCAGCAGCTTAAAAGGGGGCGGGGAGCTGTTTTTT
D gene: -; clone size: -; J gene: TRBJ2-5; V gene: TRBV5-6; CDR3 protein: CASLNTGYQETQYF; CDR3 DNA: TGTGCCAGCTTAAATACAGGGTACCAAGAGACCCAGTACTTC
D gene: -; clone size: -; J gene: TRBJ2-5; V gene: TRBV18; CDR3 protein: CASSPGLGAGETQYF; CDR3 DNA: TGTGCCAGCTCACCCGGTTTGGGGGCAGGTGAGACCCAGTACTTC
D gene: TRBD2; clone size: -; J gene: TRBJ2-5; V gene: TRBV19; CDR3 protein: CASSIGWEGETQYF; CDR3 DNA: TGTGCCAGTAGTATAGGCTGGGAGGGGGAGACCCAGTACTTC
D gene: -; clone size: -; J gene: TRBJ2-3; V gene: TRBV28; CDR3 protein: CASRKRGRSDTQYF; CDR3 DNA: TGTGCCAGCAGAAAAAGGGGAAGGTCAGATACGCAGTATTTT